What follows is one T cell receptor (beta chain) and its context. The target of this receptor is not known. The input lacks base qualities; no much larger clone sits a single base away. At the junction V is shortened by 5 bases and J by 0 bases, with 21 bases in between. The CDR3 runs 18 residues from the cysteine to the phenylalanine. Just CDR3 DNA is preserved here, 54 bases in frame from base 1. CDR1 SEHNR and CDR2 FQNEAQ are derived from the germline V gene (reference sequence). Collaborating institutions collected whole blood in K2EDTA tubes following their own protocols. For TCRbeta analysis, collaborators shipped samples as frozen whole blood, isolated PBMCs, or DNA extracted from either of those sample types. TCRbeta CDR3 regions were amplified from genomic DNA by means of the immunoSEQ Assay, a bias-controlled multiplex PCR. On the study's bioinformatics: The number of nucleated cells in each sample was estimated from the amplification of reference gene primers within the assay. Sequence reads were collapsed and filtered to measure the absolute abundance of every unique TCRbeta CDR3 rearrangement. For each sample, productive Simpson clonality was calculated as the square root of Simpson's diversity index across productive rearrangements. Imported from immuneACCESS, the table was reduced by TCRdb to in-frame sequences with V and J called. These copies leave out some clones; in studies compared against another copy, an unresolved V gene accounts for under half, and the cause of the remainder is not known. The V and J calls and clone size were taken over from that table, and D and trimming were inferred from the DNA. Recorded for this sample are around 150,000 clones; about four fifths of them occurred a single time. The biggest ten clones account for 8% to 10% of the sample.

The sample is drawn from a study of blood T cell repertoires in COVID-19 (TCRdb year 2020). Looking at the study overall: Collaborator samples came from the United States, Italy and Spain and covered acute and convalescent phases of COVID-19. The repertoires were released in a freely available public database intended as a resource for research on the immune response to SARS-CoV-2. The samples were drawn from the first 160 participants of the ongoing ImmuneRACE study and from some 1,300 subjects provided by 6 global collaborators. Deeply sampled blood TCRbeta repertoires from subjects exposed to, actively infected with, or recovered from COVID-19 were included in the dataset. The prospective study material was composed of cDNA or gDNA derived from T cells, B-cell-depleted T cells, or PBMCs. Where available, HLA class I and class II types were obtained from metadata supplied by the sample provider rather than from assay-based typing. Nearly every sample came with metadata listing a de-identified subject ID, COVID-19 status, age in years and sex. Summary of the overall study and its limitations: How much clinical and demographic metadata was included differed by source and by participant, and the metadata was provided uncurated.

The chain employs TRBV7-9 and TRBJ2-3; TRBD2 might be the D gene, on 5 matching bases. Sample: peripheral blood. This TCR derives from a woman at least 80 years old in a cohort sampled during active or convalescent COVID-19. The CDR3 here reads CASSRLQTRRTSTDTQYF. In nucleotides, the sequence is TGTGCCAGCAGCCGACTCCAAACTAGACGCACGAGCACAGATACGCAGTATTTT.